Detailed here is one T cell receptor beta chain. Its antigen remains unidentified. This sample was included in a study of T cell repertoires in cytomegalovirus infection. Study-level findings and limits: There were HLA-C-restricted CMV-specific TCR beta clonotypes dominating the ex vivo response.

Germline lookup yields CDR1 SEHNR and CDR2 FQNEAQ (reference sequence). The CDR3 contains 13 residues. The ends were cut back, 7 bases at V and 5 bases at J, with 15 bases in the middle. Using its own MiXCR run on the reads, TCRdb lists one record per CDR3 protein. The sample lists about 300,000 distinct CDR3 sequences; roughly 24% were seen once. J is TRBJ2-7 and V is TRBV7-9; possible D gene TRBD1, 6 bases. What was sequenced was PBMCs. The origin of this receptor is a human donor in good health (CMV status not recorded). Some clones in this sample may be carry-over from other donors' samples. The CDR3 protein is CASTHRARDEQYF. DNA of the CDR3: TGTGCCAGCACCCACAGGGCTCGGGACGAGCAGTACTTC.